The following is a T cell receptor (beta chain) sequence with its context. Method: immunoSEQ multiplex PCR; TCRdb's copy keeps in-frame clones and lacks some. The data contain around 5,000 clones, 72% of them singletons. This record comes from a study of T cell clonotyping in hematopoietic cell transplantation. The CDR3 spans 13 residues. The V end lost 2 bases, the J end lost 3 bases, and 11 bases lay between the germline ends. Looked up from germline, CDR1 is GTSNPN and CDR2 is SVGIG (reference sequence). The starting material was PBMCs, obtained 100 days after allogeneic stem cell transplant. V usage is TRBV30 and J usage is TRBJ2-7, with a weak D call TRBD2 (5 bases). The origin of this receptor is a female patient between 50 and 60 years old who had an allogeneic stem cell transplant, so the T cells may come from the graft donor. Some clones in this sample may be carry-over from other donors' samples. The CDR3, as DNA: TGTGCCTGGAGTTCGGTCGGGGACTACGAGCAGTACTTC. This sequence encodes CAWSSVGDYEQYF.